Listed below are T cell receptor beta chains from one sample, sequenced in a study of T cell responses to AZD1222 COVID-19 vaccine. Generated by immunoSEQ multiplex PCR, the TCRdb table keeps only in-frame clones and is missing some. The data show approximately 150,000 clones, roughly 92% seen once. The specimen was peripheral blood, collected 28 days after the second AZD1222 dose. These TCRs come from an adult who received the AZD1222 COVID-19 vaccine. Each CDR3 is given without its conserved first and last residue. The D gene is left open where the match is weak.

CDR3 length | V gene | D gene | CDR3 protein
11 | TRBV27 | TRBD1 | ASSITGVYGYT
15 | TRBV10-3 | TRBD1 | AISDPTGRGLYYGYT
14 | TRBV5-1 | TRBD1 | ASSGTTGRETDTQY
11 | TRBV6-5 | NA | ASSQGGAYEQY
13 | TRBV5-8 | TRBD1 | ASSLYRGLEETQY
15 | TRBV5-4 | TRBD1 | ASSSLQGASVDGTQY
13 | TRBV29-1 | NA | SVLAGAGDGYGYT
15 | TRBV15 | TRBD2 | ATSSGTTSRSTDTQY
13 | TRBV29-1 | TRBD2 | SVARLADYTGELF
14 | TRBV6-5 | NA | ASSYSLGPTDYGYT
10 | TRBV7-9 | NA | ASSLAPRELF
12 | TRBV5-6 | NA | AGSLADWDEKLF
16 | TRBV6-2/TRBV6-3 | NA | ASSYSPRAGKTNYGYT
19 | TRBV5-1 | TRBD1 | ASSLAPGEDRINLSNQPQH
12 | TRBV19 | NA | ASSIRPQNTEAF
12 | TRBV7-2 | TRBD1 | ASSFQGANEKLF
13 | TRBV11-1 | NA | ASTPVGADAYEQY
13 | TRBV25-1 | NA | ASSDQGATNEKLF
14 | TRBV28 | TRBD1 | ASSSPGTGNTGELF
13 | TRBV27 | TRBD2 | ASSLGGFNTGELF
14 | TRBV7-9 | NA | ASSPLTAGSGNTIY
13 | TRBV7-8 | NA | ASSLGSGTGNTIY
11 | TRBV5-1 | NA | ASRPGATDTQY
14 | TRBV7-9 | NA | ASSRGIGTSTDTQY
14 | TRBV7-7 | TRBD2 | ASSLGTSGRGGELF
10 | TRBV29-1 | NA | SVEVTGAEAF
12 | TRBV18 | NA | ASSPGQTFQPQH
13 | TRBV6-8 | NA | ASSYPDAGSNGYT
13 | TRBV7-2 | NA | ASSFVGTHNTEAF
13 | TRBV4-2 | NA | ASSQDLDKNQPQH
11 | TRBV6-6 | NA | ASSLSLNTEAF
13 | TRBV7-9 | NA | ASSLNLGLGNEQF
11 | TRBV6-5 | NA | ASSYSLYNEQF
13 | TRBV20-1 | TRBD2 | SASVGTSGSYEQY
13 | TRBV7-9 | NA | ASSVTRDRIYEQY
12 | TRBV7-2 | TRBD1 | ASSWDRGGEKLF
15 | TRBV7-9 | TRBD2 | ASSLGLQGLAASEQY